Shown below are 28 T cell receptor beta chains from a single sample sequenced in a study of T cells in Graves' hyperthyroidism and ophthalmopathy. TCR beta CDR3 regions were amplified from RNA transcripts. The TCR CDR3 first-round RT-PCR relied on the HTBI primer set. From the multiplex PCR reads, TCRdb called clonotypes with MiXCR, one entry per CDR3 protein. The table records 600,000 to 700,000 distinct CDR3 sequences, 45% of them present only once. Sample: peripheral blood or thyroid tissue (not recorded which). These receptors all stem from an adult man with Graves' disease, either hyperthyroidism or ophthalmopathy (not recorded which).

As concerns this clonotype: It is unclear where the CDR3 begins or ends on the DNA, so no DNA is shown, and the CDR3 is as TCRdb lists it. The chain carries TRBV5-1 and TRBJ1-2; the table assigns TRBD1, which was not confirmed against the DNA. A total of 17 residues make up the CDR3, ends included. Germline loops: CDR1 SGHRS, CDR2 YFSETQ. The CDR3 sequence: CASSFYICSVQGRGYTF.

The table lists this clonotype with a few counts. This chain uses TRBV13 with TRBJ2-5; 7 bases match TRBD1. Trimming removed 5 bases from V and 4 bases from J; junction bases left unmatched: 7. This CDR3 contains 14 residues. Per the germline V gene, CDR1 is PRHDT and CDR2 is FYEKMQ (reference sequence). In DNA form, the CDR3 reads TGTGCCAGCAGCACTGACAGGGCCTCAGAGACCCAGTACTTC. This translates into CASSTDRASETQYF.

The J gene is TRBJ1-5, the V gene TRBV7-2; the D gene is possibly TRBD1 (6 bases). CDR3 size: 16 residues. V was cut by 5 bases and J by 4 bases, with 18 bases left in between. Germline CDR1 reads SGHTA; CDR2 reads FQGNSA. CDR3: CASSGESGGANQPQHF. CDR3 nucleotides: TGTGCCAGCAGCGGGGAATCGGGGGGCGCGAATCAGCCCCAGCATTTT.

The V and J genes are TRBV2 and TRBJ2-7; a weak D match, TRBD1 (6 bases). This CDR3 is built from 12 residues. Germline V gene sequence: CDR1 SNHLY, CDR2 FYNNEI. V was shortened by 2 bases and J by 12 bases, with 14 bases between the two germline ends. The DNA for the CDR3 is TGTGCCAGCAGTGAACGGCCAGGGGACCTGTACTTC. Encoded protein: CASSERPGDLYF. The whole variable domain, filled in from reference TRBV2 and TRBJ2-7, reads EPEVTQTPSHQVTQMGQEVILRCVPISNHLYFYWYRQILGQKVEFLVSFYNNEISEKSEIFDDQFSVERPDGSNFTLKIRSTKLEDSAMYFCASSERPGDLYFGPGTRLTVT.

The V gene is TRBV5-1, the J gene TRBJ1-2; D is unresolved. The germline V gene encodes CDR1 SGHRS and CDR2 YFSETQ. This CDR3 has 16 residues. V lost 4 bases, J lost 2 bases, and 18 bases lay in between. The CDR3 coding sequence is TGCGCCAGCAGCCGTGCCCTTAACTCGGACAACTATGGCTACACCTTC. It is translated as CASSRALNSDNYGYTF.

This chain links TRBV29-1 with TRBJ1-2; D gene unclear. Germline V lookup: CDR1 SQVTM, CDR2 ANQGSEA. The CDR3 has 13 residues. The V and J ends lost 1 base and 4 bases respectively, with 10 bases between them. CDR3 sequence reads: CSVEVLQFYGYTF. In DNA form, the CDR3 reads TGCAGCGTTGAAGTTCTCCAGTTCTATGGCTACACCTTC.

The rearrangement joins TRBV20-1 to TRBJ2-7; 8 positions match TRBD2. This CDR3 is 14 amino acids long. The germline CDR1 and CDR2 sequences are DFQATT and SNEGSKA (reference sequence). V dropped 1 base and J dropped 5; count of bases not matched to a gene: 7. The CDR3 DNA follows: TGCAGTGCTAGAGGCGTTAGCGGGAAAGACGAGCAGTACTTC. Amino acid sequence: CSARGVSGKDEQYF.

For this clonotype: A much larger clone sits a single nucleotide away, making a read error possible. The V and J genes are TRBV20-1 and TRBJ1-4; tentative D call: TRBD1 (5 bases). CDR1 and CDR2 (germline): DFQATT, SNEGSKA (reference sequence). Trimming took off 6 bases at V and 6 bases at J, with 14 bases between the two ends. CDR3 length: 13 residues. The CDR3 loop reads CSADGGFDEKLFF. CDR3 bases: TGCAGTGCCGACGGGGGGTTTGATGAAAAACTGTTTTTT.

As regards this clonotype: This likely comes from a read error, as the CDR3 has no conserved phenylalanine or tryptophan at its end. Because the CDR3's place on the DNA is in doubt, the DNA is left out and the CDR3 is given as listed by TCRdb. V and J are TRBV7-2 and TRBJ1-1; TRBD1 is the table's D call and was not checked against the DNA. The V gene's germline CDR1 is SGHTA and CDR2 FQGNSA. Inclusive of both ends, the CDR3 amounts to 9 amino acids. This CDR3 is CASSSYRDL.

A word on this clonotype: A junction end diverges from the germline sequence, so it may reflect a read error. This chain connects TRBV7-3 to TRBJ2-5; unclear D gene. Germline CDR1 reads SGHTA; CDR2 reads FQGTGA. The CDR3 totals 14 residues. The CDR3 spells CASSQGPVEWTQYF. The CDR3, as DNA: TGCGCCAGCAGCCAAGGACCGGTTGAGTGGACCCAGTACTTC.

This clonotype was counted only a few times. J is TRBJ2-7 and V is TRBV7-2; D could derive from TRBD1 or TRBD2 (5 bases each). V was pared by 5 bases and J by 6 bases, with 23 bases between. The CDR3 has 16 residues. CDR1 is SGHTA and CDR2 is FQGNSA in the germline V gene. The CDR3 nucleotides are TGTGCCAGCAGCCAAAACCCGAGCGATGCAGGGAGCGAGCAGTACTTC. Amino acids: CASSQNPSDAGSEQYF.

Comments on this clonotype: This may be a read error, as it is one base from a much larger clone. V and J are TRBV9 and TRBJ1-5; 7 bases agree with TRBD1. The germline CDR1 and CDR2 sequences are SGDLS and YYNGEE. The CDR3 contains 14 residues. CDR3 DNA: TGTGCCGGCAGCGGGGGACAGTATAATCAGCCCCAGCATTTT. Its protein product is CAGSGGQYNQPQHF.

The chain carries TRBV24-1 and TRBJ1-1, with D maybe TRBD1 (6 bases). The length of the CDR3 is 13 residues. Germline V gives CDR1 KGHDR, CDR2 SFDVKD. V lost 11 bases, J lost 1 base, and 13 bases lay in between. The CDR3, as DNA: TGTGCCAGCAACAGGGCTGAGAACACTGAAGCTTTCTTT. Protein product: CASNRAENTEAFF.

This clonotype was seen many times. The chain employs TRBV25-1 and TRBJ1-5; 8 nucleotides agree with TRBD1. CDR3 size: 15 residues. V lost 5 bases and J lost 5; bases outside the gene matches: 8. Germline V lookup: CDR1 MGHDK, CDR2 SYGVNS. CDR3 region: CASSSRDRRYQPQHF. The CDR3, as DNA: TGTGCCAGCAGTTCTCGGGACAGGAGATATCAGCCCCAGCATTTT.

This clonotype was recorded a few times. This chain connects TRBV4-2 to TRBJ1-5; TRBD1 might be the D (5 bases). V was clipped by 0 bases and J by 5 bases, with 11 bases between them. The germline V gene encodes CDR1 LGHNA and CDR2 YNFKEQ. The length of the CDR3 is 15 residues. The CDR3 spells CASSQDGAGDQPQHF. The CDR3 DNA reads as TGTGCCAGCAGCCAAGATGGGGCGGGGGATCAGCCCCAGCATTTT.

The chain uses TRBV16 and TRBJ1-5, with D unresolved. The V end lost 3 bases, the J end lost 0 bases, and 6 bases lay between the germline ends. This CDR3 spans 14 amino acids. Germline lookup yields CDR1 KGHSY and CDR2 FQNENV. The CDR3 DNA reads as TGTGCCAGCAGCCAGGAATATAGCAATCAGCCCCAGCATTTT. Its protein product is CASSQEYSNQPQHF. The full variable domain, with the rest looked up from reference TRBV16 and TRBJ1-5, is GEEVAQTPKHLVRGEGQKAKLYCAPIKGHSYVFWYQQVLKNEFKFLISFQNENVFDETGMPKERFSAKCLPNSPCSLEIQATKLEDSAVYFCASSQEYSNQPQHFGDGTRLSIL.

This clonotype was seen at least ten times. The CDR3 region has the DNA TGCAGCGTCCCGGACAGCTACGAGCAGTACTTC. Residues: CSVPDSYEQYF. The rearrangement joins TRBV29-1 to TRBJ2-7, with a weak D call TRBD1 (6 bases). V dropped 6 bases and J dropped 3 bases, with 9 bases sitting between them. Germline values: CDR1 SQVTM, CDR2 ANQGSEA. The length of the CDR3 is 11 residues.

The count of this clonotype is one. The CDR3 nucleotides are TGTGCCACCAGCAGGCACGGGAACTCCTACGAGCAGTACTTC. As protein: CATSRHGNSYEQYF. This chain connects TRBV15 to TRBJ2-7; tentatively, D is TRBD2 (5 bases). Germline V gives CDR1 LNHNV, CDR2 YYDKDF (reference sequence). There are 14 residues in the CDR3. With 3 bases removed from V and 0 bases from J, the gap between germline ends came to 9 bases.

The rearrangement links TRBV2 to TRBJ1-1; D not certain. V lost 7 bases to trimming and J lost 0 bases, with 24 bases between them. This CDR3 region has 18 residues. Germline values: CDR1 SNHLY, CDR2 FYNNEI. CDR3 residues: CASTLMKPAHSMNTEAFF. The CDR3 coding sequence is TGTGCCAGCACCTTAATGAAACCTGCCCATTCCATGAACACTGAAGCTTTCTTT.

This clonotype has only one observation. This sequence joins TRBV15 and TRBJ1-6; no clear D. V was pared by 3 bases and J by 6 bases, with 12 bases between. This CDR3 spans 15 amino acids. Per germline, CDR1 LNHNV and CDR2 YYDKDF (reference sequence). CDR3 coding DNA: TGTGCCACCAGCAGTTACGGGCAGCTTAATTCACCCCTCCACTTT. As protein: CATSSYGQLNSPLHF.

This clonotype was seen a single time. A much bigger clone sits one base away, suggesting this may be a read error. The J gene is TRBJ2-7, the V gene TRBV2; D gene uncertain. The CDR3 sequence is 13 residues long. V dropped 8 bases and J dropped 4 bases, with 15 bases sitting between them. The germline V gene encodes CDR1 SNHLY and CDR2 FYNNEI. CDR3 sequence: CASGARQPYEQYF. The CDR3 nucleotides read TGTGCCAGCGGTGCCAGACAACCGTACGAGCAGTACTTC.

There are many counts of this clonotype. This rearrangement joins TRBV2 to TRBJ1-1; possible D gene TRBD1, 5 bases. Germline V gene data show CDR1 as SNHLY and CDR2 as FYNNEI. Between the trimmed V and J ends, which lost 7 bases and 2 bases, there was a span of 14 bases. The CDR3 is made up of 14 amino acids. The CDR3 nucleotides are TGTGCCAGCAAGATTTTGTGGACAAACACTGAAGCTTTCTTT. Residues: CASKILWTNTEAFF.

Note on this clonotype: Relative to the germline gene, one junction end is altered; a read error may explain this. This sequence joins TRBV10-3 and TRBJ1-6; 11 nucleotides line up with TRBD1. The germline gives CDR1 ENHRY, CDR2 SYGVKD. The CDR3 totals 17 residues. The CDR3 DNA sequence: TGTGCCAGCAGTTTAGCACTGGGGGACAGGGGGAATTCACCCCTCCACTTT. Its protein product is CASSLALGDRGNSPLHF.

The chain has TRBV20-1 and TRBJ2-3; D is undetermined. V shed 3 bases and J shed 7 bases, with 11 bases lying between them. The CDR3 spans 12 residues. Per germline, CDR1 DFQATT and CDR2 SNEGSKA (reference sequence). CDR3 in amino acids: CSASLRGNTQYF. CDR3 DNA: TGCAGTGCTAGTTTGCGAGGTAATACGCAGTATTTT.

This chain links TRBV29-1 with TRBJ1-1; no definite D call. CDR1 is SQVTM and CDR2 is ANQGSEA in the germline V gene. The CDR3 spans 10 residues. Trimming shortened V by 8 bases and J by 5 bases, and 9 bases separated the two germline ends. DNA of the CDR3: TGCAGCCTCGCTGGGACTGAAGCTTTCTTT. It codes for CSLAGTEAFF.

V gene TRBV12-3 or TRBV12-4 combines with J gene TRBJ1-1; D gene uncertain. The CDR3 totals 12 residues. V was shortened by 2 bases and J by 8 bases, with 9 bases between the two germline ends. The CDR3 loop is CASSLYGSEAFF. The CDR3 DNA sequence: TGTGCCAGCAGTTTATATGGGTCCGAAGCTTTCTTT.

This clonotype has ten or more counts. The rearrangement links TRBV29-1 to TRBJ1-2, with 10 positions matching TRBD1. Losses at the gene ends were 4 bases for V and 8 bases for J; bases not matched to a gene: 10. The CDR3 has 14 residues. Germline CDR1 and CDR2: SQVTM and ANQGSEA. CDR3 bases: TGCAGCGTTGCACCGGGACAGGGGCTAGAGGGCTACACCTTC. It translates to CSVAPGQGLEGYTF.

The chain joins TRBV10-3 to TRBJ2-5; 10 bases line up with TRBD2. V shed 0 bases and J 5 bases; nucleotides not matched to a gene: 6. This CDR3 has 16 residues. The germline CDR1 and CDR2 sequences are ENHRY and SYGVKD. The CDR3 region is CAISESTSGLEETQYF. CDR3 nucleotides: TGTGCCATCAGTGAGTCGACTAGCGGGCTGGAGGAGACCCAGTACTTC.